The rows below give T cell receptor beta chains drawn from one sample of a study of patients and donors after allogeneic stem cell transplantation. TCRdb reprocessed the RT-PCR reads with MiXCR, giving one entry per CDR3 protein. The sample includes 84,000 or so distinct CDR3 sequences, around 48% of them seen just once. Sequencing was performed on blood, either unsorted or a sorted T cell fraction (not recorded which). These receptors originate from a human donor who was either an allogeneic HSCT recipient or a stem cell or donor lymphocyte infusion donor (not recorded which). It is not recorded whose cells these are; they may come from a transplant donor. Both conserved end residues are trimmed from each CDR3. Fields, in order: V gene, J gene, CDR3 length, CDR3 protein.

TRBV12-3/TRBV12-4	TRBJ1-1	11	ASSADWNTEAF
TRBV29-1	TRBJ1-1	8	SGVGPEAF
TRBV7-2	TRBJ2-1	14	ASSLVAGGPQNEQF
TRBV12-3/TRBV12-4	TRBJ1-1	12	ASSSHTGNTEAF
TRBV5-1	TRBJ2-5	12	ASSWGPDGETQY
TRBV11-1	TRBJ2-1	15	ASSSKDRRGFDNEQF
TRBV5-5	TRBJ1-1	11	ASSSASGTEAF
TRBV4-1	TRBJ1-4	13	ASSPAPETEEKLF
TRBV20-1	TRBJ1-5	11	ACGGGLNQPQH
TRBV6-5	TRBJ1-5	13	ASSYSGSGNQPQH
TRBV7-2	TRBJ1-5	14	ASSLVGGGTNQPQH
TRBV7-6	TRBJ1-6	13	ASSLSQAHNSPLH
TRBV3-1	TRBJ2-2	14	ASSQLAGSRTGELF
TRBV27	TRBJ1-1	9	ASSTNTEAF
TRBV4-2	TRBJ1-1	13	ASSQSGLILGEAF
TRBV5-1	TRBJ1-1	13	ASSLTGQGNTEAF
TRBV9	TRBJ1-5	13	ASPSPGDKNQPQH
TRBV28	TRBJ2-7	13	ASSPPGLVTYEQY
TRBV9	TRBJ1-3	12	ASSVAGVGNTIY
TRBV6-6	TRBJ1-1	14	ASSYSPRGMNTEAF
TRBV20-1	TRBJ2-7	13	SATSGQSYSYEQY
TRBV3-1	TRBJ1-2	12	ASSQGRSVNGYT
TRBV27	TRBJ2-1	13	ASSSGTSINNEQF
TRBV4-1	TRBJ1-2	13	ASSPGQGQNYGYT
TRBV20-1	TRBJ2-1	11	SARDLAYNEQF
TRBV7-9	TRBJ1-6	12	ASSNPQSNSPLH
TRBV7-3	TRBJ1-2	16	ASSLIPRPGMVTYGYT
TRBV25-1	TRBJ1-1	15	ASSELRNRGGDTEAF
TRBV10-3	TRBJ2-2	13	AISDSQGDTGELF
TRBV28	TRBJ1-2	13	ASRSVKGAYNGYT
TRBV24-1	TRBJ1-2	10	ATSDYEDGYT
TRBV12-3/TRBV12-4	TRBJ1-6	15	ASSFSFGSLGNSPLH
TRBV29-1	TRBJ2-7	13	SVVVGGTGGHEQY
TRBV2	TRBJ2-6	11	ASSVTGANVLT
TRBV9	TRBJ1-3	14	ASSPTQRSSGNTIY
TRBV20-1	TRBJ1-1	10	SARATNTEAF
TRBV4-2	TRBJ1-1	14	ASSQGQGVRGTEAF
TRBV19	TRBJ1-1	12	ASSHRANRTEAF
TRBV4-1	TRBJ1-2	11	ASSQGINYGYT
TRBV12-3/TRBV12-4	TRBJ1-4	14	ASSAGTGWVHEKLF
TRBV5-1	TRBJ1-1	11	ASRGNRDTEAF